A single TCR beta chain is shown here with its context. The CDR3 contains 15 residues. Germline CDR1 MNHNS, CDR2 SASEGT. J gave up 4 bases and V 6 bases, and 6 bases lay outside the gene matches. Clones were sequenced by immunoSEQ multiplex PCR, and TCRdb holds only the in-frame ones, with some missing. Of almost 20,000 clones listed, roughly nine tenths are singletons. This entry comes from a study of T cell changes during pregnancy in multiple sclerosis. The chain links TRBV6-1 to TRBJ1-4; TRBD1 matches 9 bases. Specimen: CD8+ T cells from peripheral blood mononuclear cells, collected after pregnancy. This clonotype originated in a female donor in good health, enrolled as a control in a pregnancy study. As DNA, the CDR3 is TGTGCCAGCAGGACTACAGGGGGCGGTAATGAAAAACTGTTTTTT. It specifies CASRTTGGGNEKLFF.